One sample yielded the 12 T cell receptor beta chains listed below, sequenced in a study of cytomegalovirus exposure and HLA in healthy donors. With 60 Vbeta and 13 Jbeta primers, the PCR was carried out. TCRdb's table, derived via immunoSEQ multiplex PCR, lists solely in-frame clones and lacks some. The sample includes 120,000 or so clones, over 65% of them seen just once. Sequenced sample: PBMCs. The receptors come from a man aged 30-40 years in good health and CMV-seronegative.

The chain uses TRBV19 and TRBJ2-2, with a tentative D call TRBD2 (6 bases). Per germline, CDR1 LNHDA and CDR2 SQIVND (reference sequence). V was pared by 9 bases and J by 5 bases, with 16 bases between. This CDR3 is 14 amino acids long. CDR3 sequence (DNA): TGTGCCAGCCGAGGAGGGTACCGGACCGGGGAGCTGTTTTTT. It specifies CASRGGYRTGELFF.

The J gene is TRBJ2-7, the V gene TRBV4-1; D gene unclear. This CDR3 is built from 12 residues. Trimming removed 0 bases from V and 6 bases from J, with 6 bases in between. The germline CDR1 and CDR2 sequences are MGHRA and YSYEKL. CDR3 in amino acids: CASSQDLFEQYF. CDR3 DNA: TGCGCCAGCAGCCAAGATCTCTTCGAGCAGTACTTC.

The chain recombines TRBV15 with TRBJ2-7; D is possibly TRBD1 (6 bases). This CDR3 is built from 15 residues. In germline, CDR1 is LNHNV, CDR2 YYDKDF (reference sequence). V dropped 1 base and J dropped 2 bases, with 12 bases sitting between them. Here the CDR3 reads CATSRGSGEAYEQYF. The CDR3 nucleotides read TGTGCCACCAGCAGAGGTTCAGGGGAAGCCTACGAGCAGTACTTC.

The genes are TRBV11-3 and TRBJ2-3, with D possibly matching TRBD1 (5 bases). The V gene's germline CDR1 is SGHNT and CDR2 YENEEA. The ends were cut back, 0 bases at V and 4 bases at J, with 5 bases in the middle. The CDR3 contains 13 residues. The CDR3 DNA reads as TGTGCCAGCAGCTTAGAACAGGCAGATACGCAGTATTTT. Residues: CASSLEQADTQYF.

J is TRBJ2-7 and V is TRBV6-5, with 7 positions matching TRBD1. V lost 0 bases and J lost 4; bases outside the gene matches: 6. Germline-derived CDR1 and CDR2 are MNHEY and SVGAGI. The CDR3 sequence is 15 residues long. CDR3 sequence (DNA): TGTGCCAGCAGTTACTCGAAGACAGGGATTTACGAGCAGTACTTC. This encodes CASSYSKTGIYEQYF.

This rearrangement joins TRBV6-5 to TRBJ1-4, with D maybe TRBD1 (5 bases). The V gene lost 0 bases and the J gene lost 7 bases, with 9 bases spanning the gap. The CDR3 totals 14 residues. The germline V gene encodes CDR1 MNHEY and CDR2 SVGAGI. The CDR3 spells CASSYSVGGEKLFF. The CDR3 coding sequence is TGTGCCAGCAGTTACTCAGTCGGGGGTGAAAAACTGTTTTTT.

The chain links TRBV6-5 to TRBJ2-3; TRBD2 aligns across 9 bases. Germline V CDR1 and CDR2: MNHEY, SVGAGI. There are 15 residues in the CDR3. Losses at the gene ends were 5 bases for V and 7 bases for J; bases not matched to a gene: 10. CDR3 coding DNA: TGTGCCAGCAGTCCCGGGGTAGCGGGGGTACATACGCAGTATTTT. Translating gives CASSPGVAGVHTQYF.

The gene calls are TRBV7-9 and TRBJ1-4; no clear D. In germline, CDR1 is SEHNR, CDR2 FQNEAQ (reference sequence). Trimming left V 5 bases short and J 2 bases short, with 12 bases between. The length of the CDR3 is 15 residues. The CDR3 DNA sequence: TGTGCCAGCAGCCAAAACAGTGAGACTAATGAAAAACTGTTTTTT. This sequence encodes CASSQNSETNEKLFF.

This rearrangement joins TRBV7-9 to TRBJ2-7; 8 bases agree with TRBD1. With V trimmed by 1 base and J by 5 bases, 4 bases remained unmatched. The CDR3 is 14 residues long. In germline, CDR1 is SEHNR, CDR2 FQNEAQ (reference sequence). This chain's CDR3 is CASSLVGQADEQYF. The CDR3 DNA reads TGTGCCAGCAGCTTAGTGGGACAGGCGGACGAGCAGTACTTC.

V is TRBV19 and J is TRBJ1-6; D ambiguous. Trimming left V 3 bases short and J 5 bases short, with 11 bases between. CDR3 length equals 15 residues. The germline gives CDR1 LNHDA, CDR2 SQIVND (reference sequence). The CDR3 reads CASSIWRVHNSPLHF. The CDR3 nucleotides read TGTGCCAGTAGTATTTGGCGGGTCCATAATTCACCCCTCCACTTT.

The V call is TRBV6-5, the J call TRBJ2-5, with D tentatively TRBD1 (6 bases). CDR1 is MNHEY and CDR2 is SVGAGI in the germline V gene. V was shortened by 7 bases and J by 7 bases, with 19 bases between the two germline ends. The CDR3 contains 14 residues. CDR3 nucleotide sequence: TGTGCCAGCACTCGAGAGGGGGTTTCGGGGACCCAGTACTTC. Amino acid sequence: CASTREGVSGTQYF.

This clone was recorded only once. Within the sample, other DNA sequences also encode this same CDR3. CDR3 sequence (DNA): TGTGCCAGCAGTCCCCCTAGCGGGATCACCGGGGAGCTGTTTTTT. Its protein product is CASSPPSGITGELFF. The rearrangement links TRBV6-5 to TRBJ2-2, with 9 bases matching TRBD2. Losses at the gene ends were 5 bases for V and 4 bases for J; bases not matched to a gene: 5. The germline V gene has CDR1 MNHEY and CDR2 SVGAGI. The CDR3 consists of 15 residues.